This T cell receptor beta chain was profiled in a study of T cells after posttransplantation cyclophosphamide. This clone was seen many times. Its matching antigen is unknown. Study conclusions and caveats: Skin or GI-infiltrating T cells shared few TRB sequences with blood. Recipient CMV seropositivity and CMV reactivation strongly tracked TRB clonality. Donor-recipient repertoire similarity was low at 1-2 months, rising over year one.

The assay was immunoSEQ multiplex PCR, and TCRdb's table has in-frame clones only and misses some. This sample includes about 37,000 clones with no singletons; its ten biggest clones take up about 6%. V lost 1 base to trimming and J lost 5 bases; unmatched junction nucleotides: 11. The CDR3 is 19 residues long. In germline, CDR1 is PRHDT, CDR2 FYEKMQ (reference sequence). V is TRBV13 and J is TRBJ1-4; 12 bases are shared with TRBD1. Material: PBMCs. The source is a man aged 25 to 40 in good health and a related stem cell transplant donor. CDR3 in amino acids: CASSLAGTGGTRPNEKLFF. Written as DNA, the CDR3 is TGTGCCAGCAGCTTAGCGGGGACAGGGGGCACACGGCCCAATGAAAAACTGTTTTTT.